The next 30 T cell receptor beta chains were all read from a single sample in a study of blood T cell repertoires in COVID-19. This table comes from immunoSEQ multiplex PCR, and its TCRdb copy is limited to in-frame clones, with some not included. The sample holds 90,000 to 120,000 clones, about two thirds seen once. Input material: peripheral blood. Receptors originate from a woman in her thirties or forties with acute or convalescent COVID-19.

The rearrangement uses TRBV29-1 and TRBJ1-4, with 9 bases lining up with TRBD1. There are 12 residues in the CDR3. CDR1 is SQVTM, CDR2 ANQGSEA, per germline. V lost 7 bases to trimming and J lost 6 bases; unmatched junction nucleotides: 3. CDR3: CSARTGDEKLFF. In DNA form, the CDR3 reads TGCAGCGCCCGGACAGGGGATGAAAAACTGTTTTTT.

This clone was detected a few times. The J gene is TRBJ2-2, the V gene TRBV7-2; D is possibly TRBD2 (6 bases). Per the germline V gene, CDR1 is SGHTA and CDR2 is FQGNSA. The CDR3 totals 14 residues. Trimming shortened V by 6 bases and J by 9 bases, and 17 bases separated the two germline ends. The DNA of the CDR3 is TGTGCCAGCAGTAATAGCGGTGAGATCAGGGAGCTGTTTTTT. Its translation is CASSNSGEIRELFF.

At least ten counts were recorded for this clone. The chain recombines TRBV7-2 with TRBJ1-3, with D possibly being TRBD1 (6 bases). This CDR3 region has 16 residues. Trimming stripped 5 bases from V and 0 bases from J, with 14 bases between. The germline gives CDR1 SGHTA, CDR2 FQGNSA. The CDR3 DNA follows: TGTGCCAGCAGCCACGGACAGTCCAGCTCTGGAAACACCATATATTTT. It translates to CASSHGQSSSGNTIYF.

The table lists this clone with a few counts. The chain recombines TRBV5-4 with TRBJ1-2, with TRBD1 as a possible D gene (6 bases). The CDR3 has 13 amino acids. CDR1 is SGHNT and CDR2 is YYREEE in the germline V gene (reference sequence). V lost 0 bases to trimming and J lost 6 bases, with 9 bases between them. CDR3 loop: CASSLEGQNGYTF. In DNA form, the CDR3 reads TGTGCCAGCAGCTTGGAAGGACAGAATGGCTACACCTTC.

The chain couples TRBV29-1 to TRBJ2-1; weak D call: TRBD2 (6 bases). V lost 4 bases to trimming and J lost 7 bases, with 14 bases between them. CDR1 and CDR2 (germline): SQVTM, ANQGSEA. There are 13 residues in the CDR3. This chain's CDR3 is CSVVGEEGNEQFF. The CDR3 DNA reads as TGCAGCGTTGTTGGGGAGGAGGGTAATGAGCAGTTCTTC.

The J gene is TRBJ1-4, the V gene TRBV25-1; the match to TRBD1 covers 7 bases. The CDR3 sequence is 14 residues long. Per the germline V gene, CDR1 is MGHDK and CDR2 is SYGVNS. The J segment lost 3 bases and the V segment lost 5 bases, leaving 3 bases of the junction unmatched. The CDR3 protein is CASSLTGANEKLFF. CDR3 DNA sequence: TGTGCCAGCAGTCTTACAGGGGCTAATGAAAAACTGTTTTTT.

The J gene is TRBJ1-1, the V gene TRBV3-1 (or the pseudogene TRBV3-2), with unresolved D. Deletions cut 0 bases from V and 10 bases from J, with 15 bases between. The CDR3 length is 14 residues. Germline loops: CDR1 LGHDT, CDR2 YNNKEL (reference sequence). CDR3 amino acids: CASSQDWSGRGAFF. The CDR3 nucleotides are TGTGCCAGCAGCCAAGATTGGTCGGGCCGGGGAGCTTTCTTT.

The rearrangement uses TRBV18 and TRBJ2-3; TRBD1 aligns across 7 bases. Germline loops: CDR1 KGHSH, CDR2 LQKENI. CDR3 size: 16 residues. V gave up 3 bases and J gave up 3 bases; unmatched junction bases: 9. Here the CDR3 DNA reads TGTGCCAGCTCACCGGTAGCCGGCAGGGGGACAGATACGCAGTATTTT. It yields the protein CASSPVAGRGTDTQYF.

CDR3 sequence reads: CASSSLASTDTQYF. The CDR3 DNA follows: TGCGCCAGCAGCTCCCTAGCTTCCACAGATACGCAGTATTTT. V and J are TRBV5-1 and TRBJ2-3, with D tentatively TRBD2 (5 bases). The CDR3 consists of 14 residues. Germline V gives CDR1 SGHRS, CDR2 YFSETQ. The V end lost 3 bases, the J end lost 2 bases, and 10 bases lay between the germline ends.

This sequence joins TRBV3-1 (or the pseudogene TRBV3-2) and TRBJ2-5, with TRBD1 matching 9 bases. In germline, CDR1 is LGHDT, CDR2 YNNKEL (reference sequence). The CDR3 is 15 residues long. Losses at the gene ends were 3 bases for V and 6 bases for J; bases not matched to a gene: 8. The CDR3 protein is CASSHRQGDKQTQYF. As DNA, the CDR3 is TGTGCCAGCAGCCATCGACAGGGGGATAAGCAGACCCAGTACTTC.

As concerns this clone: Other DNA variants within this sample encode the same CDR3. The chain employs TRBV7-3 and TRBJ2-3; D is uncertain. V was shortened by 1 base and J by 0 bases, with 5 bases between the two germline ends. Germline loops: CDR1 SGHTA, CDR2 FQGTGA. This CDR3 has 14 residues. CDR3 coding DNA: TGTGCCAGCAGCTTAAGTCAGAGCACAGATACGCAGTATTTT. Its translation: CASSLSQSTDTQYF. Full variable domain (remainder filled in from reference TRBV7-3 and TRBJ2-3): GAGVSQTPSNKVTEKGKYVELRCDPISGHTALYWYRQSLGQGPEFLIYFQGTGAADDSGLPNDRFFAVRPEGSVSTLKIQRTERGDSAVYLCASSLSQSTDTQYFGPGTRLTVL.

In its sample, this clone was seen once. The chain couples TRBV7-2 to TRBJ2-5, with unresolved D. The ends were cut back, 6 bases at V and 5 bases at J, with 10 bases in the middle. The germline gives CDR1 SGHTA, CDR2 FQGNSA. This CDR3 has 12 residues. CDR3 region: CASRNGGETQYF. The CDR3, as DNA: TGTGCCAGCAGAAATGGTGGCGAGACCCAGTACTTC.

The chain couples TRBV9 to TRBJ1-4; D gene ambiguous. Trimming removed 3 bases at V and 8 bases at J, with 8 bases between. The CDR3 length is 12 residues. Germline CDR1 SGDLS, CDR2 YYNGEE. The CDR3 DNA follows: TGTGCCAGCAGCGGGGCGGGGGAAAAACTGTTTTTT. Its protein is CASSGAGEKLFF.

The J gene is TRBJ2-1, the V gene TRBV7-2, with TRBD1 identical over 7 bases. Germline V gene lookup returns CDR1 SGHTA and CDR2 FQGNSA. CDR3 length equals 15 residues. The trim removed 5 bases at V and 0 bases at J, leaving 4 bases unmatched. CDR3 protein: CASSPGDSSYNEQFF. The DNA for the CDR3 is TGTGCCAGCAGCCCAGGGGACAGCTCCTACAATGAGCAGTTCTTC.

The chain has TRBV3-1 (or the pseudogene TRBV3-2) and TRBJ2-5; 14 positions agree with TRBD2. The germline CDR1 and CDR2 sequences are LGHDT and YNNKEL (reference sequence). J gave up 4 bases and V 5 bases, and 6 bases lay outside the gene matches. This CDR3 is built from 16 residues. CDR3 sequence (DNA): TGTGCCAGCAGCGGACTAGCGGGGGGAGGGTTAGAGACCCAGTACTTC. Translating it yields CASSGLAGGGLETQYF.

The rearrangement links TRBV6-4 to TRBJ2-3; TRBD2 agrees at 9 bases. The V gene's germline CDR1 is MRHNA and CDR2 SNTAGT. V lost 3 bases, J lost 2 bases, and 3 bases stayed unmatched. The CDR3 runs to 15 residues. CDR3 residues: CASSESSGVTDTQYF. DNA of the CDR3: TGTGCCAGCAGTGAATCTAGCGGGGTCACAGATACGCAGTATTTT.

This chain uses TRBV11-3 with TRBJ2-1; D may be TRBD2 (6 bases). The CDR3 has 14 amino acids. V lost 5 bases and J 4 bases, leaving 12 bases between the germline ends. Per the germline V gene, CDR1 is SGHNT and CDR2 is YENEEA. The DNA of the CDR3 is TGTGCCAGCAGCCCTATCGGGGGATACAATGAGCAGTTCTTC. Amino acids: CASSPIGGYNEQFF.

This chain connects TRBV28 to TRBJ1-2; D is unresolved. The V gene's germline CDR1 is MDHEN and CDR2 SYDVKM. The V and J ends lost 6 bases and 2 bases respectively, with 13 bases between them. The CDR3 runs to 14 residues. This CDR3 is CASRRDSRNYGYTF. The CDR3 DNA reads as TGTGCCAGCAGACGGGATTCGAGGAACTATGGCTACACCTTC.

As concerns this clone: One end of the junction is discordant with germline, which a read error may explain. The chain uses TRBV2 and TRBJ2-3; 7 bases map to TRBD2. The CDR3 runs 13 residues. The germline V gene encodes CDR1 SNHLY and CDR2 FYNNEI. CDR3 DNA: TGTGCCAGCAAAGCGGGGCGCACTGATACGCAGTATTTT. This gives the protein CASKAGRTDTQYF.

The rearrangement uses TRBV30 and TRBJ1-2, with a possible D match to TRBD1 (5 bases). Germline assignment: CDR1 GTSNPN and CDR2 SVGIG (reference sequence). This CDR3 is 13 amino acids long. V was cut by 4 bases and J by 4 bases, with 13 bases left in between. The CDR3 DNA reads TGTGCCTGGAATTTGGGGCGAGGCTATGGCTACACCTTC. This gives the protein CAWNLGRGYGYTF.

V gene TRBV19 combines with J gene TRBJ2-3; 7 nucleotides line up with TRBD1. Germline values: CDR1 LNHDA, CDR2 SQIVND (reference sequence). The ends lost 9 bases at V and 2 bases at J; junction bases unmatched: 5. The CDR3 sequence is 13 residues long. CDR3 DNA: TGTGCCAGCAACAGGGGCACCACAGATACGCAGTATTTT. This translates into CASNRGTTDTQYF.

This chain links TRBV2 with TRBJ2-7; D remains ambiguous. The length of the CDR3 is 11 residues. Germline V lookup: CDR1 SNHLY, CDR2 FYNNEI. V dropped 8 bases and J dropped 0 bases, with 5 bases sitting between them. CDR3 sequence: CASQFSYEQYF. As DNA, the CDR3 is TGTGCCAGCCAGTTCTCCTACGAGCAGTACTTC.

This clone was seen a few times. This sequence joins TRBV10-3 and TRBJ2-3; D perhaps matches TRBD2 (5 bases). The CDR3 runs 15 residues. CDR1 ENHRY and CDR2 SYGVKD come from the germline V gene. V shed 10 bases and J shed 0 bases, with 17 bases lying between them. The CDR3 DNA is TGTGCCACCAAAGCGGACCTCACTAGCACAGATACGCAGTATTTT. As protein: CATKADLTSTDTQYF.

This clone was seen a handful of times. The chain carries TRBV9 and TRBJ2-3, with 9 bases aligning to TRBD2. CDR1 is SGDLS and CDR2 is YYNGEE in the germline V gene. This CDR3 is 16 amino acids long. V lost 4 bases to trimming and J lost 3 bases; unmatched junction nucleotides: 9. The CDR3 sequence is CASSPRRGGATDTQYF. In DNA form, the CDR3 reads TGTGCCAGCAGCCCTCGCCGCGGGGGGGCAACAGATACGCAGTATTTT.

The chain carries TRBV3-1 (or the pseudogene TRBV3-2) and TRBJ1-6, with TRBD1 matching over 7 bases. Germline lookup yields CDR1 LGHDT and CDR2 YNNKEL (reference sequence). The CDR3 has 14 residues. V gave up 2 bases and J gave up 5 bases; unmatched junction bases: 0. CDR3 in DNA: TGTGCCAGCAGCCAACAGGGGGATAATTCACCCCTCCACTTT. It is translated as CASSQQGDNSPLHF.

The chain joins TRBV29-1 to TRBJ2-3, with 7 positions matching TRBD2. There are 13 residues in the CDR3. J gave up 4 bases and V 5 bases, and 6 bases lay outside the gene matches. CDR1 and CDR2 (germline): SQVTM, ANQGSEA. This chain's CDR3 is CSVTASGPDTQYF. The DNA of the CDR3 is TGCAGCGTTACGGCTAGCGGCCCAGATACGCAGTATTTT.

Only one count was recorded for this clone. The V and J genes are TRBV27 and TRBJ2-7, with D hard to call. Trimming took 5 bases from V and 0 from J, leaving 5 bases between them. In germline, CDR1 is MNHEY, CDR2 SMNVEV (reference sequence). The CDR3 is 12 amino acids. The CDR3 region is CASSKSSYEQYF. CDR3 sequence (DNA): TGTGCCAGCAGTAAGAGCTCCTACGAGCAGTACTTC.

The chain is built from TRBV19 and TRBJ1-2; 10 positions agree with TRBD1. This CDR3 region has 15 residues. Germline-derived CDR1 and CDR2 are LNHDA and SQIVND (reference sequence). V lost 6 bases, J lost 6 bases, and 10 bases stayed unmatched. CDR3 protein: CASSTNAGQGNGYTF. CDR3 coding DNA: TGTGCCAGTAGCACCAATGCGGGACAGGGGAATGGCTACACCTTC.

This chain links TRBV28 with TRBJ1-1, with D hard to call. This CDR3 is built from 12 residues. V gave up 2 bases and J gave up 9 bases, with 10 bases separating them. Germline V gene data show CDR1 as MDHEN and CDR2 as SYDVKM. The CDR3 DNA reads as TGTGCCAGCAGTTTAGGATCAGGTCAAGCTTTCTTT. Translated, it gives CASSLGSGQAFF.

The chain uses TRBV7-2 and TRBJ2-1; TRBD1 is a possible D gene (6 bases). The CDR3 is 15 amino acids. The germline V and J ends were trimmed by 1 base and 6 bases, with 13 bases remaining between them. Germline V lookup: CDR1 SGHTA, CDR2 FQGNSA. CDR3 bases: TGTGCCAGCAGCTTAGGTATTGGGACAACCAATGAGCAGTTCTTC. It specifies CASSLGIGTTNEQFF.